This TCR beta chain originates from a study of Tregs in tolerant kidney transplant recipients. The study's findings and limits: Activated donor B cell expansion appeared to reveal the most relevant donor-specific TCRbeta repertoire. Donor-specific Treg expansion exceeded global Treg expansion in tolerant patients, suggesting antigen drive.

Unstimulated Tregs (CD4+CD25+CD127-) and CD4+CD25- non-Tregs were sorted from PBMCs. Of note for this clone: Its specificity is not known.

The protocol was immunoSEQ multiplex PCR, while the TCRdb copy is restricted to in-frame clones and leaves out a portion. The table shows approximately 100,000 clones, with 93% occurring only once. The CDR3 is made up of 19 amino acids. Deletions cut 5 bases from V and 2 bases from J, with 26 bases between. The germline gives CDR1 SEHNR, CDR2 FQNEAQ (reference sequence). Specimen: CD4+ T cells from blood, collected before the transplant. The chain links TRBV7-9 to TRBJ2-3; D is possibly TRBD2 (5 bases). The origin of this receptor is a human donor who received a combined kidney and bone marrow transplant. In nucleotides, the CDR3 is TGTGCCAGCAGCCCGATACCTAAGACACTAGGGAAATACACAGATACGCAGTATTTT. It yields the protein CASSPIPKTLGKYTDTQYF.